Each of the 13 T cell receptor beta chains below was sequenced from the same sample in a study of T cell responses to AZD1222 COVID-19 vaccine. Clones were sequenced by immunoSEQ multiplex PCR, and TCRdb holds only the in-frame ones, with some missing. The sample contains 140,000 to 150,000 clones, approximately 89% of which appear only once. The material was peripheral blood, obtained on day 0 of AZD1222 vaccination. The source is an adult in good health.

The chain carries TRBV11-2 and TRBJ1-2; D is unclear. CDR3 size: 16 residues. Germline V gene data show CDR1 as SGHAT and CDR2 as FQNNGV. V lost 0 bases and J 0 bases, leaving 11 bases between the germline ends. CDR3 loop: CASSLDLANSNYGYTF. The CDR3 bases are TGTGCCAGCAGCTTAGATTTGGCCAACTCTAACTATGGCTACACCTTC.

The J gene is TRBJ2-1, the V gene TRBV6-6, with TRBD1 matching over 9 bases. The germline gives CDR1 MNHNY, CDR2 SVGAGI (reference sequence). This CDR3 region has 16 residues. J was trimmed by 5 bases and V by 5 bases; bases with no gene match: 10. As DNA, the CDR3 is TGTGCCAGCAGTCCAGAAGGACAGGGGACCAACAATGAGCAGTTCTTC. It specifies CASSPEGQGTNNEQFF.

J is TRBJ2-7 and V is TRBV19; D may be TRBD1 (6 bases). V was trimmed by 6 bases and J by 0 bases, leaving 12 bases between them. The CDR3 loop spans 14 amino acids. The germline V gene has CDR1 LNHDA and CDR2 SQIVND (reference sequence). The CDR3 DNA follows: TGTGCCAGTAGAGTGACAGGTAACTCCTACGAGCAGTACTTC. Encoded protein: CASRVTGNSYEQYF.

The V call is TRBV5-1, the J call TRBJ1-2; TRBD1 matches 7 bases. Germline V gives CDR1 SGHRS, CDR2 YFSETQ. V dropped 5 bases and J dropped 1; count of bases not matched to a gene: 5. The CDR3 consists of 14 residues. CDR3 region: CASSFWDSNYGYTF. In nucleotides, the CDR3 is TGCGCCAGCAGTTTCTGGGACAGTAACTATGGCTACACCTTC.

The J gene is TRBJ2-5, the V gene TRBV19; 10 bases are shared with TRBD2. Germline CDR1 and CDR2: LNHDA and SQIVND (reference sequence). The V gene end was trimmed by 3 bases and the J gene end by 4 bases; junction bases not matched to a gene: 2. The CDR3 sequence is 14 residues long. The CDR3 DNA reads TGTGCCAGTAGTATGAGACTAGCGGGAGAGACCCAGTACTTC. This encodes CASSMRLAGETQYF.

The V and J genes are TRBV6-2 or TRBV6-3 and TRBJ1-1; D remains unclear. CDR1 is MNHEY and CDR2 is SVGEGT in the germline V gene. This CDR3 region has 13 residues. Trimming left V 5 bases short and J 0 bases short, with 7 bases between. This CDR3 reads CASSVRLNTEAFF. For the CDR3, the DNA is TGTGCCAGCAGTGTCAGGCTGAACACTGAAGCTTTCTTT.

This clone was counted a single time. This chain links TRBV3-1 (or the pseudogene TRBV3-2) with TRBJ2-5; TRBD2 matches 13 bases. CDR3 length equals 18 residues. CDR1 is LGHDT and CDR2 is YNNKEL in the germline V gene (reference sequence). Trimming cost V 4 bases and J 1 base; bases outside gene matches: 9. The CDR3 protein is CASSLWTSGGELQETQYF. CDR3 sequence (DNA): TGTGCCAGCAGCCTTTGGACTAGCGGGGGAGAGCTCCAAGAGACCCAGTACTTC.

This clone was seen a single time. The rearrangement uses TRBV6-5 and TRBJ2-3, with 7 bases lining up with TRBD2. In germline, CDR1 is MNHEY, CDR2 SVGAGI. V shed 11 bases, J shed 0 bases, and the junction held 11 bases outside the gene matches. CDR3 length: 15 residues. As DNA, the CDR3 is TGTGCCTCACAGGATAGCGGGCTGAGCACAGATACGCAGTATTTT. The encoded protein is CASQDSGLSTDTQYF.

This rearrangement joins TRBV2 to TRBJ2-2; a possible D gene is TRBD1 (5 bases). V shed 6 bases and J shed 5 bases, with 16 bases lying between them. This CDR3 contains 15 residues. From germline, CDR1 is SNHLY and CDR2 FYNNEI. The CDR3 protein is CASSLDGAETGELFF. The CDR3 DNA is TGTGCCAGCAGCCTGGATGGGGCGGAAACCGGGGAGCTGTTTTTT.

This clone appeared a single time. The chain has TRBV9 and TRBJ1-1, with no clear D. Trimming shortened V by 0 bases and J by 5 bases, and 8 bases separated the two germline ends. Looked up from germline, CDR1 is SGDLS and CDR2 is YYNGEE. This CDR3 has 13 amino acids. The CDR3 reads CASSVAGSTEAFF. The CDR3 DNA is TGTGCCAGCAGCGTAGCGGGGAGTACTGAAGCTTTCTTT.

The chain carries TRBV2 and TRBJ1-2, with a tentative D call TRBD1 (6 bases). This CDR3 comprises 14 residues. Germline CDR1 is SNHLY and CDR2 is FYNNEI. Trimming removed 1 base from V and 5 bases from J, with 11 bases in between. CDR3 DNA: TGTGCCAGCAGTGAAGGGGGGGGGCCTTATGGCTACACCTTC. The encoded protein is CASSEGGGPYGYTF.

The rearrangement joins TRBV27 to TRBJ2-1; D not certain. This CDR3 has 13 amino acids. Between the trimmed V and J ends, which lost 6 bases and 5 bases, there was a span of 11 bases. Germline CDR1 MNHEY, CDR2 SMNVEV (reference sequence). CDR3 sequence: CASRVRLNNEQFF. As DNA, the CDR3 is TGTGCCAGCAGAGTTCGACTCAACAATGAGCAGTTCTTC.

V usage is TRBV15 and J usage is TRBJ2-7; D might be TRBD2 (6 bases). CDR3 length: 15 residues. From germline, CDR1 is LNHNV and CDR2 YYDKDF (reference sequence). Deletions cut 0 bases from V and 6 bases from J, with 15 bases between. The CDR3 sequence: CATSRDLGGAREQYF. In nucleotides, the CDR3 is TGTGCCACCAGCAGAGATCTTGGAGGGGCGCGCGAGCAGTACTTC.